This is a list of T cell receptor beta chains from one sample in a study of shared clonotypes between healthy human individuals. Clones were read by immunoSEQ multiplex PCR, and TCRdb kept only the in-frame ones, dropping some. The sample consists of about 2 million clones, about 94% of them appearing once. Material: naive CD8+ T cells sorted from blood. These receptor sequences come from a man between 18 and 35 years old in good health. The conserved cysteine and the conserved F or W are not part of the CDR3 here.

v_call	cdr3_aa
TRBV4-1	ASSQGIAGSTSEQF
TRBV9	ASSSREQGKTQY
TRBV9	ASRGGFSTDTQY
TRBV4-1	ASSQVGLNEQY
TRBV9	ASSVGFTPRGGGELF
TRBV30	AWDSQRESQETQY
TRBV4-1	ASSPLEGRQPQH
TRBV6-1	ASRRGRRYFSLYT
TRBV10-3	AISEGEQGGHLEAF
TRBV29-1	SVEGREIQETQY
TRBV28	ASSSRTGNQETQY
TRBV7-9	ASSLGLAGGSSTDTQY
TRBV27	ASSFYRDRAYEQY
TRBV27	ASSLLSTDTQY
TRBV10-3	AISATGPVGEQY
TRBV4-2	ASSQERALNTEAF
TRBV27	ASHLGETQY
TRBV7-2	ASSLGSGGITDTQY
TRBV2	ASSSSGGWDEKLF
TRBV9	ASSGPREGTPYEQY
TRBV11-2	ASSSPGTGIGVYEQY
TRBV29-1	SAVPPNTGELF
TRBV27	ASGHVVGTGTYEQY
TRBV28	ATILLAGGPSEQY
TRBV2	ASSASGQGYEQY
TRBV6-5	ASSYSRAVGYNEQF
TRBV6-5	ASMPGGYPGNTIY
TRBV18	ASSPPSGMTGELF
TRBV2	ASSPTWGTDTQY
TRBV9	ASSVYREANEKLF
TRBV9	ASSGSGTGNEQF
TRBV13	ASSSLGGPNYEQY
TRBV4-3	ASSQDLGQGDEKLF
TRBV6-1	ASSEGTTGNEQF
TRBV5-8	ASSARQVLYGYT
TRBV10-2	ASSETKEYSYEQY
TRBV7-2	ASSLGVEQY
TRBV27	ASSLYSSGSYEQY
TRBV4-1	ASSRPQGAGAEAF
TRBV4-1	ASSYGQGVGYGYT
TRBV5-1	ASSLAVGGPDEQY
TRBV28	ASSIPDQETQY
TRBV27	ASSGYGGGEKLF
TRBV5-5	ASSPGGGYEQY
TRBV5-3	ARSFDLYYEQY
TRBV19	ASNPDREGKNIQY
TRBV2	ASSTSAPLGAEAF
TRBV2	ASSELAVREDIQY
TRBV28	ASSARTGVGDTQY
TRBV4-1	ASSSALWGEGQETQY
TRBV13	ASSFTRTGHSPLH
TRBV25-1	ASSEWSTDTQY
TRBV11-3	ASSLGGGYEQY
TRBV15	ATSRGTGYEQY
TRBV9	ASSVAQSGHYGYT
TRBV18	ASSEGATYEQY
TRBV5-4	ASSLLPTEAF
TRBV28	AWGGRDRYRVTYNSPLH
TRBV4-3	ASSPPPGTGESTDTQY
TRBV18	ASSLSGGYYNEQF